These 16 T cell receptor beta chains share one sample of origin, sequenced in a study of radiotherapy plus CTLA-4 blockade in lung cancer. Some clones are missing from TCRdb's copy, which holds only in-frame ones; the method was immunoSEQ multiplex PCR. The data show roughly 97,000 clones, with approximately 75% seen just once and around 3% held by the top ten. The sample here was peripheral blood, taken from a patient treated with radiotherapy plus ipilimumab. The origin of the receptors is a human donor with non-small cell lung cancer who had a partial response to radiotherapy plus ipilimumab. Some clones in this sample may be carry-over from other donors' samples.

This clone was seen a few times. The chain has TRBV2 and TRBJ2-2, with TRBD2 matching 8 bases. The V gene's germline CDR1 is SNHLY and CDR2 FYNNEI. The V and J ends lost 7 bases and 4 bases, in that order; junction bases with no gene match: 2. The length of the CDR3 is 13 residues. The CDR3, as DNA: TGTGCCAGCAACGGGAGGGCCACCGGGGAGCTGTTTTTT. As protein: CASNGRATGELFF.

The rearrangement joins TRBV9 to TRBJ1-2; 8 bases are shared with TRBD1. From germline, CDR1 is SGDLS and CDR2 YYNGEE. The CDR3 extends over 14 amino acids. J gave up 8 bases and V 4 bases, and 10 bases lay outside the gene matches. The DNA of the CDR3 is TGTGCCAGCAGCACCTCAGGGGGCTGGGAAGGCTACACCTTC. Translation gives CASSTSGGWEGYTF.

The V call is TRBV19, the J call TRBJ2-7; D remains ambiguous. CDR3 length equals 12 residues. Trimming removed 3 bases at V and 2 bases at J, with 5 bases between. CDR1 is LNHDA, CDR2 SQIVND, per germline (reference sequence). The CDR3 protein is CASSMRPYEQYF. CDR3 nucleotides: TGTGCCAGTAGTATGCGTCCCTACGAGCAGTACTTC. The whole variable domain, remainder taken from reference TRBV19 and TRBJ2-7, is DGGITQSPKYLFRKEGQNVTLSCEQNLNHDAMYWYRQDPGQGLRLIYYSQIVNDFQKGDIAEGYSVSREKKESFPLTVTSAQKNPTAFYLCASSMRPYEQYFGPGTRLTVT.

V usage is TRBV6-1 and J usage is TRBJ1-5; TRBD1 might be the D (5 bases). Per the germline V gene, CDR1 is MNHNS and CDR2 is SASEGT. Trimming removed 4 bases from V and 6 bases from J, with 16 bases in between. This CDR3 region has 15 residues. CDR3: CASSGARGLIQPQHF. The CDR3 DNA is TGTGCCAGCAGTGGGGCGCGGGGCCTCATTCAGCCCCAGCATTTT.

V is TRBV11-3 and J is TRBJ1-5, with D maybe TRBD1 (5 bases). This CDR3 spans 15 amino acids. Germline lookup yields CDR1 SGHNT and CDR2 YENEEA. Trimming left V 2 bases short and J 5 bases short, with 13 bases between. DNA for the CDR3: TGTGCCAGCAGCTTATGGGGGGGGTCGGATCAGCCCCAGCATTTT. This gives the protein CASSLWGGSDQPQHF.

The chain is built from TRBV7-9 and TRBJ1-2; no clear D gene. This CDR3 has 14 amino acids. V was clipped by 7 bases and J by 2 bases, with 14 bases between them. Germline V gene sequence: CDR1 SEHNR, CDR2 FQNEAQ (reference sequence). DNA for the CDR3: TGTGCCAGCACCCAGCCACCGGAGAACTATGGCTACACCTTC. Translation: CASTQPPENYGYTF.

This sequence joins TRBV7-3 and TRBJ2-1, with D possibly matching TRBD1 (6 bases). CDR1 is SGHTA, CDR2 FQGTGA, per germline. There are 15 residues in the CDR3. Trimming shortened V by 5 bases and J by 8 bases, and 19 bases separated the two germline ends. The CDR3 DNA sequence: TGTGCCAGCAGCCAACAGGGTCTAGGAACGGATGAGCAGTTCTTC. Translating it yields CASSQQGLGTDEQFF.

V gene TRBV6-1 combines with J gene TRBJ2-5, with 7 nucleotides matching TRBD2. CDR3 length equals 15 residues. CDR1 is MNHNS and CDR2 is SASEGT in the germline V gene. V lost 6 bases and J lost 2; bases outside the gene matches: 9. The CDR3 sequence is CASRGVGLIQETQYF. The CDR3 DNA reads as TGTGCCAGCAGGGGGGTGGGACTAATACAAGAGACCCAGTACTTC.

This clone has more than one count but fewer than ten. V and J are TRBV19 and TRBJ1-1; no clear D. Germline loops: CDR1 LNHDA, CDR2 SQIVND (reference sequence). CDR3 length: 14 residues. V was clipped by 3 bases and J by 0 bases, with 8 bases between them. The CDR3 bases are TGTGCCAGTAGTATGGGCCAGTTGAACACTGAAGCTTTCTTT. This codes for CASSMGQLNTEAFF.

V gene TRBV7-6 combines with J gene TRBJ1-1; D gene ambiguous. In germline, CDR1 is SGHVS, CDR2 FNYEAQ. CDR3 size: 16 residues. Trimming pared 4 bases from V and 4 bases from J, leaving 19 bases between. CDR3 region: CASSSNSPKESTEAFF. CDR3 nucleotide sequence: TGTGCCAGCAGCTCCAATAGTCCTAAAGAGAGCACTGAAGCTTTCTTT.

The chain recombines TRBV7-3 with TRBJ1-6; 9 nucleotides match TRBD1. V was clipped by 11 bases and J by 13 bases; unmatched bases: 12. Germline CDR1 reads SGHTA; CDR2 reads FQGTGA. This CDR3 comprises 13 residues. The CDR3: CASSTGTGRPLHF. The CDR3 region has the DNA TGTGCCTCCAGTACCGGGACAGGGCGTCCCCTCCACTTT.

In its sample, this clone was seen many times. This chain links TRBV6-1 with TRBJ2-2; 9 bases map to TRBD1. V was pared by 6 bases and J by 5 bases, with 4 bases of the junction left unmatched. Germline CDR1 and CDR2: MNHNS and SASEGT. This CDR3 has 14 amino acids. The CDR3 here is CASSPGTGTGELFF. The CDR3, as DNA: TGTGCCAGCAGCCCCGGGACAGGGACCGGGGAGCTGTTTTTT.

The chain employs TRBV6-5 and TRBJ1-3; D gene unclear. Per germline, CDR1 MNHEY and CDR2 SVGAGI. V shed 2 bases and J shed 0 bases, with 11 bases lying between them. The CDR3 is 16 amino acids. CDR3 amino acids: CASSYLQVNSGNTIYF. The CDR3 nucleotides read TGTGCCAGCAGTTACCTTCAGGTTAACTCTGGAAACACCATATATTTT.

This rearrangement joins TRBV5-6 to TRBJ2-1, with a weak D call TRBD1 (5 bases). Germline lookup yields CDR1 SGHDT and CDR2 YYEEEE. V lost 1 base to trimming and J lost 0 bases, with 11 bases between them. This CDR3 spans 16 amino acids. The CDR3, as DNA: TGTGCCAGCAGCTTGCCAGGGCGGAGCTCCTACAATGAGCAGTTCTTC. Translating it yields CASSLPGRSSYNEQFF.

The chain employs TRBV5-6 and TRBJ1-2; TRBD1 might be the D (6 bases). Germline V gene data show CDR1 as SGHDT and CDR2 as YYEEEE. CDR3 length equals 14 residues. Trimming removed 0 bases from V and 7 bases from J, with 13 bases in between. The CDR3 nucleotides read TGTGCCAGCAGCTTGGGGCGGGGGCTTGGTGGCTACACCTTC. It codes for CASSLGRGLGGYTF. The entire variable domain, with the rest obtained from reference TRBV5-6 and TRBJ1-2, is as follows: DAGVTQSPTHLIKTRGQQVTLRCSPKSGHDTVSWYQQALGQGPQFIFQYYEEEERQRGNFPDRFSGHQFPNYSSELNVNALLLGDSALYLCASSLGRGLGGYTFGSGTRLTVV.

V gene TRBV7-2 combines with J gene TRBJ2-2, with D possibly being TRBD1 (8 bases). The length of the CDR3 is 16 residues. CDR1 and CDR2 from the germline V gene are SGHTA and FQGNSA. Trimming left V 5 bases short and J 5 bases short, with 18 bases between. The CDR3 DNA reads TGTGCCAGCAGCACGAGGACAGGGCGGGGGACCGGGGAGCTGTTTTTT. Encoded protein: CASSTRTGRGTGELFF.